This T cell receptor (beta chain) was obtained from a study of identical twins. General study points: For out-of-frame beta sequences, excess twin sharing was weaker.

Healthy Caucasian individuals made up all the donors. Germline V lookup: CDR1 ENHRY, CDR2 SYGVKD. The V end was cut by 2 bases, the J end by 1 base, with 2 bases between. The CDR3 spans 12 residues. Regarding this clonotype: The antigen is unknown.

Unique molecular identifiers were present on the cDNA, which also gained a universal primer site by template switching. TCRdb re-derived calls from the 5' RACE reads in MiXCR, one entry per CDR3 protein. This table holds about 890,000 distinct CDR3 sequences, 10% to 15% found once. The same data also contributed to another study, on yellow fever vaccine responses in identical twins. That report notes: Twins reportedly appeared to share part of their vaccine T cell response while keeping part individual.

The chain carries TRBV10-3 and TRBJ2-5; no firm D call. Sample: PBMCs. This clonotype was obtained from a woman aged 18-29 years in good health. This CDR3 is CAISEVQETQYF. CDR3 nucleotide sequence: TGTGCCATCAGTGAGGTCCAAGAGACCCAGTACTTC.